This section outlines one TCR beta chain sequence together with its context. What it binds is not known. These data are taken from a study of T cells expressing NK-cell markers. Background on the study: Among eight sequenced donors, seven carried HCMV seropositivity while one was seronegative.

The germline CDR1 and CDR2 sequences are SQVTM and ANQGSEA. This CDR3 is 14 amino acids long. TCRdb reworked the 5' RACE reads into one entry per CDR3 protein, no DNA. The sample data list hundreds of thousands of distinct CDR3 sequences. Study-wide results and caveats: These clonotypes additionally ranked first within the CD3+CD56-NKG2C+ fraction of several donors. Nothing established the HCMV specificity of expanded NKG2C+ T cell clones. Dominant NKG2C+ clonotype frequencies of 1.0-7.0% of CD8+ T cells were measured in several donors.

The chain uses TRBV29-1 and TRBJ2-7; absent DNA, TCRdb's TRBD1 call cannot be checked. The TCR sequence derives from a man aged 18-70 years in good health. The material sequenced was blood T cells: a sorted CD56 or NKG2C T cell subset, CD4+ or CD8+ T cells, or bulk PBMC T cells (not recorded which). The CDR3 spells CSVAGTGVTYEQYF.